These T cell receptor beta chains were read from a single sample in a study of CD8 T cells in ankylosing spondylitis. TCRdb re-called the 5' RACE reads through MiXCR, storing one row per CDR3 protein. Among hundreds of thousands of distinct CDR3 sequences, approximately 12% were seen once, and the ten largest hold under 0.6%. Sample: blood, either unsorted or a sorted T cell fraction (not recorded which). These receptors came from a male donor with ankylosing spondylitis. The CDR3 runs from the conserved cysteine through the conserved F or W. Each record gives: D gene, CDR3 length, V gene, CDR3 protein. The D gene is left open where the match is weak.

TRBD1 14 TRBV20-1 CSPKDQGALGTQYF
- 16 TRBV10-3 CAISESSYAPQETQYF
TRBD2 17 TRBV6-1 CASRPLAGGQYTGELFF
- 11 TRBV29-1 CSVEVGRRAFF
- 13 TRBV2 CASSENTGSAQYF
- 13 TRBV10-1 CASSESPLGIQYF
TRBD1 16 TRBV11-1 CAGSPRTGRANYGYTF
TRBD2 13 TRBV10-3 CAITPSGTDTQYF
- 14 TRBV6-2/TRBV6-3 CASSNRQTNQPQHF
- 14 TRBV20-1 CSASWTPSNQPQHF
- 15 TRBV7-2 CASSLALYGVYGYTF
TRBD1 15 TRBV7-2 CASRPRGQGYHEQYF
- 15 TRBV5-1 CASSPDSFSGNTIYF
- 14 TRBV20-1 CSARDLWGTDTQYF
- 12 TRBV6-1 CASSVVFAGYTF
TRBD2 16 TRBV20-1 CSARSGTSGGGGELFF
- 13 TRBV7-9 CASSLASVDTQYF
- 16 TRBV11-2 CASSFRSGANPYEQYF
- 13 TRBV29-1 CSVGVGATGELFF
- 16 TRBV12-3/TRBV12-4 CASSLGPGFAKNIQYF
- 11 TRBV6-5 CASSYSNQQYF
- 14 TRBV5-1 CASSSTAGAYGYTF
- 12 TRBV20-1 CSARTSQETQYF
- 15 TRBV6-5 CASSYRDTNTGELFF
- 13 TRBV6-1 CASSKPGLNEQYF
- 18 TRBV4-3 CASSQDSRTGTVAYEQYF
- 14 TRBV20-1 CSACGQIEQETQYF
- 13 TRBV5-5 CASTPTVNTEAFF
- 16 TRBV12-3/TRBV12-4 CASTLGDRTSTDTQYF
- 14 TRBV7-2 CASSPGANFYGYTF
- 13 TRBV5-1 CASSSNNRVEQFF
- 14 TRBV24-1 CATSDPGTQETQYF